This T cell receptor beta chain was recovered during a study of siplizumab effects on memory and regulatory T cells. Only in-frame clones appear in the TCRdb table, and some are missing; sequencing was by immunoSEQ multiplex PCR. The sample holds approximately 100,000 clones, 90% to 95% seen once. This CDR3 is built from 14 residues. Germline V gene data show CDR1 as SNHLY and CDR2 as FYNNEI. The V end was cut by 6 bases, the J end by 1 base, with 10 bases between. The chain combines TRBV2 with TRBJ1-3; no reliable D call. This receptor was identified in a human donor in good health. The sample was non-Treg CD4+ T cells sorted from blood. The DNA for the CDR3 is TGTGCCAGCAGGACAAGAGGATCTGGAAACACCATATATTTT. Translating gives CASRTRGSGNTIYF.